This T cell receptor beta chain was observed in a study of CD8+ T cells in alopecia areata. In the study overall: Treated patients were given 5 to 10 mg oral tofacitinib twice daily.

Extracted RNA was reverse transcribed into cDNA, the sequencing template. Data came from immunoSEQ multiplex PCR; TCRdb stores just in-frame clones and leaves some out. The sample holds about 97,000 clones; 41% are singletons and the top ten take roughly 1.3%. The TCR comes from a human donor with alopecia areata. The sample taken for sequencing was CD4+ T cells sorted from blood.

This CDR3 reads CASSPDRIQETQYF. The DNA for the CDR3 is TGTGCCAGCTCACCTGACAGAATTCAAGAGACCCAGTACTTC. This chain joins TRBV18 and TRBJ2-5; D possibly corresponds to TRBD1 (5 bases). The CDR3 consists of 14 residues. The germline V gene encodes CDR1 KGHSH and CDR2 LQKENI. Between the trimmed V and J ends, which lost 3 bases and 2 bases, there was a span of 10 bases.